The 5 T cell receptor beta chains listed next were all sequenced from one sample in a study of beta chain features in type 1 diabetes. The study reverse transcribed the entire isolated RNA, so it sequenced expressed TCRB transcripts. Produced via immunoSEQ multiplex PCR; TCRdb's table is partial and in-frame only. Among 350,000 or so clones, about 18% were seen once, and the ten largest hold 0.044%. Sequencing was done on a sample of naive CD4+ T cells from blood. Receptor source: a woman in her late teens or twenties in good health.

This clone came up a few times. The V and J genes are TRBV7-2 and TRBJ2-5; no reliable D call. V gave up 1 base and J gave up 1 base, with 4 bases separating them. The length of the CDR3 is 13 residues. CDR1 is SGHTA, CDR2 FQGNSA, per germline. CDR3 in amino acids: CASSLVFQETQYF. CDR3 nucleotide sequence: TGTGCCAGCAGCTTAGTCTTCCAAGAGACCCAGTACTTC.

The V gene is TRBV7-9, the J gene TRBJ2-5; 10 nucleotides agree with TRBD1. Trimming took 1 base from V and 5 from J; bases not matched to a gene: 4. The germline CDR1 and CDR2 sequences are SEHNR and FQNEAQ (reference sequence). This CDR3 is built from 15 residues. CDR3 amino acids: CASSLGQGAGETQYF. The CDR3 coding sequence is TGTGCCAGCAGCTTAGGACAGGGGGCTGGGGAGACCCAGTACTTC.

This clone was counted a few times. The CDR3 DNA reads as TGTGCCAGCGACGGGGTCCCTGAAGCTTTCTTT. Its protein product is CASDGVPEAFF. The chain carries TRBV9 and TRBJ1-1; D remains ambiguous. The germline gives CDR1 SGDLS, CDR2 YYNGEE. Trimming cost V 7 bases and J 6 bases, with 10 bases left between them. The CDR3 totals 11 residues.

This clone was found a few times. The chain recombines TRBV5-1 with TRBJ1-1; maybe TRBD1 (6 bases). With 2 bases removed from V and 1 base from J, the gap between germline ends came to 9 bases. Germline V lookup: CDR1 SGHRS, CDR2 YFSETQ. The CDR3 sequence is 14 residues long. The CDR3 sequence: CASSFGTKNTEAFF. The DNA of the CDR3 is TGCGCCAGCAGCTTTGGGACAAAGAACACTGAAGCTTTCTTT. Full variable domain (rest looked up from reference TRBV5-1 and TRBJ1-1): KAGVTQTPRYLIKTRGQQVTLSCSPISGHRSVSWYQQTPGQGLQFLFEYFSETQRNKGNFPGRFSGRQFSNSRSEMNVSTLELGDSALYLCASSFGTKNTEAFFGQGTRLTVV.

This clone has only a few counts. The V and J genes are TRBV7-8 and TRBJ1-2; 7 bases are a match to TRBD1. The CDR3 is made up of 15 amino acids. In germline, CDR1 is SGHVS, CDR2 FQNEAQ. J lost 0 bases, V lost 1 base, and 2 bases had no gene match. The DNA for the CDR3 is TGTGCCAGCAGCTTAGGACAGGGCACTAACTATGGCTACACCTTC. It translates to CASSLGQGTNYGYTF.